This T cell receptor beta chain was observed in a study of cytomegalovirus exposure and HLA in healthy donors. Notes on this clone: No antigen is known for it.

Profiling relied on immunoSEQ multiplex PCR, and the TCRdb table lists in-frame clones only, not all of them. The sample includes 150,000 to 200,000 clones, around 88% of them seen just once. Whole-study findings and limits: Rarity held for most TCR sequences, but there were some public TCRs that occurred in many donors. 150 to 200 TCR beta chains were listed as cytomegalovirus-associated.

Unmatched junction bases numbered 2, after V lost 2 bases and J lost 4 bases. Germline loops: CDR1 SGHRS, CDR2 YFSETQ. This CDR3 contains 14 residues. The sample taken for sequencing was PBMCs. The sequence came from a young woman in good health and CMV-seronegative. The V call is TRBV5-1, the J call TRBJ1-1; 10 bases align to TRBD1. CDR3 DNA: TGCGCCAGCAGCTTCCGGACAGGGGGCACTGAAGCTTTCTTT. Protein product: CASSFRTGGTEAFF.